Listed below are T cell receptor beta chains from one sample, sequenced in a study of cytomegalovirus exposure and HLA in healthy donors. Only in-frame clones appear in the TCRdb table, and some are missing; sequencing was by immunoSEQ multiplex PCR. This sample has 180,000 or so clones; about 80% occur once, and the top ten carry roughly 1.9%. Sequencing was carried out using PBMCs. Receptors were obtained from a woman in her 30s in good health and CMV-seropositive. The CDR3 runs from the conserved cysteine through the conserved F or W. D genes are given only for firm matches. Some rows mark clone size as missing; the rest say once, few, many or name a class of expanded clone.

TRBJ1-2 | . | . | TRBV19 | TGTGCCAGTATGGACAGAAACCCTAACTATGGCTACACCTTC | CASMDRNPNYGYTF
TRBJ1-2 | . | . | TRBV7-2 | TGTGCCAGACCCCTGGGAGCGGGAGAAGACTATGGCTACACCTTC | CARPLGAGEDYGYTF
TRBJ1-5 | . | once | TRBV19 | TGTGCCAGTAGTATCCGAGGACAAGGGGTAAATCAGCCCCAGCATTTT | CASSIRGQGVNQPQHF
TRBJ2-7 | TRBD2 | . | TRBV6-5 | TGTGCCAGCAGCTTACTAGCGGGAGAGGGCGAGCAGTACTTC | CASSLLAGEGEQYF
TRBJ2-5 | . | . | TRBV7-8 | TGTGCCAGCAGCTCACACGGGCGGGGCGAGACCCAGTACTTC | CASSSHGRGETQYF
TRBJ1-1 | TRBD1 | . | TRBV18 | TGTGCCAGCTCACCCAGTCTTGATGCCACAGGGGGCAAAGGAGCTTTCTTT | CASSPSLDATGGKGAFF
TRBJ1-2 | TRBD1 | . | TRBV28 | TGTGCCAGCAGTCAGGGGGTTAACTATGGCTACACCTTC | CASSQGVNYGYTF
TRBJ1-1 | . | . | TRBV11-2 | TGTGCCAGCAGCTTAGAGCGTGTCACTGAAGCTTTCTTT | CASSLERVTEAFF
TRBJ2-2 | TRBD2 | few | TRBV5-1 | TGCGCCAGCAGCTTTGCCGTTCAGCGGGGCGCCGGGGAGCTGTTTTTT | CASSFAVQRGAGELFF
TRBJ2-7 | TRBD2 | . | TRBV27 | TGTGCCAGCATTCGATACCCTGGCGGGAGTGTTGTCGAGCAGTACTTC | CASIRYPGGSVVEQYF
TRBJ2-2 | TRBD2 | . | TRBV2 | TGTGCCAGCAGTGAATATTGGGGGGGGAACACCGGGGAGCTGTTTTTT | CASSEYWGGNTGELFF
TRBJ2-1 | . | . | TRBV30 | TGTGCCTGGAGTTTGGCTTGGGGAGGAAATGAGCAGTTCTTC | CAWSLAWGGNEQFF
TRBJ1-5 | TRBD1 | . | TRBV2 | TGTGCCAGCAGTGCAGCGAGGCAGGGGGCCATAAGTCAGCCCCAGCATTTT | CASSAARQGAISQPQHF
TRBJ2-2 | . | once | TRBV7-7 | TGTGCCAGCAGCTTAAGGGGCGCGAACACCGGGGAGCTGTTTTTT | CASSLRGANTGELFF
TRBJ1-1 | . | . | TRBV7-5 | TGTGTCAGAAGCTCAAACATAGGGGGACAGGGGCCATATAGCGATGAAGCTTTCTTT | CVRSSNIGGQGPYSDEAFF
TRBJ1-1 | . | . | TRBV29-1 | TGCAGCGTTGCGGGACTGATGAACACTGAAGCTTTCTTT | CSVAGLMNTEAFF
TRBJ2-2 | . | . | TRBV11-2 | TGTGCCAGCAGCACCGACTCGTTTAACACCGGGGAGCTGTTTTTT | CASSTDSFNTGELFF
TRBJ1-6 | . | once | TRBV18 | TGTGCCAGCTCACCTCGGGACATGGCTCTTGATTCACCCCTCCACTTT | CASSPRDMALDSPLHF
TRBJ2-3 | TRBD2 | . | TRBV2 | TGTGCCACCTTGGGAGGGACAGATACGCAGTATTTT | CATLGGTDTQYF
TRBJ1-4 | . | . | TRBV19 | TGTGCCAGTACCTCCCGGGACTATGCAACTAATGAAAAACTGTTTTTT | CASTSRDYATNEKLFF
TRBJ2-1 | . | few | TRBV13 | TGTGCCAGCAGCTCAATTAGCGAGAGCTCCTACAATGAGCAGTTCTTC | CASSSISESSYNEQFF
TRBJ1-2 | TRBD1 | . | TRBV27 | TGTGCCAGCAGTTTTGATCCGGGACAGGGTCTTCGCTATGGCTACACCTTC | CASSFDPGQGLRYGYTF
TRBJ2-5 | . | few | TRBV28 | TGTGCCAGCAGTTTGCCTACATTTAGACGGTCGGACAAGCAGACCCAGTACTTC | CASSLPTFRRSDKQTQYF
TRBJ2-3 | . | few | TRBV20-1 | TGCAGTGCCCTAACCGATACGCAGTATTTT | CSALTDTQYF
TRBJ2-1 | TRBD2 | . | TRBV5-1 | TGCGCCAGCAGTGAGGGACTAGCATCCCTCAATGAGCAGTTCTTC | CASSEGLASLNEQFF
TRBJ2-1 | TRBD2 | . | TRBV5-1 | TGCGCCAGCAGCTTGGCCTCCGCGCTAGCGGGCCACAATGAGCAGTTCTTC | CASSLASALAGHNEQFF
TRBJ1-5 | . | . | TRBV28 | TGTGCCAGCAGTTCTCACGGGGATCGAAACCAGCCCCAGCATTTT | CASSSHGDRNQPQHF
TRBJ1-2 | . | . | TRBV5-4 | TGTGCCAGCAGCTCCCGGTCGAAGGGGCACTATGGCTACACCTTC | CASSSRSKGHYGYTF
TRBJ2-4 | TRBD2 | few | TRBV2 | TGTGCCAGCAGGAAGGGACTAGCGGGGGAAAACATTCAGTACTTC | CASRKGLAGENIQYF
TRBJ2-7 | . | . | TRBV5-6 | TGTGCCAGCAGCTTACAGAGCTACGAGCAGTACTTC | CASSLQSYEQYF
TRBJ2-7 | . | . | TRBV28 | TGTGCCAGCAGTTTATCCCCCGCGACAGGTACCTACGAGCAGTACTTC | CASSLSPATGTYEQYF
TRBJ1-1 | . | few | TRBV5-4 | TGTGCCAGCAGCTTTACGAGGGGGTCGAACACTGAAGCTTTCTTT | CASSFTRGSNTEAFF
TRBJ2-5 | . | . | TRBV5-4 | TGTGCCAGCAGCCGAGAGCCCCTTCCCGTGGAGACCCAGTACTTC | CASSREPLPVETQYF
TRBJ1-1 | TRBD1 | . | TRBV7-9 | TGTGCCAGCAGCTTGGTGGGACAGGGAAACACTGAAGCTTTCTTT | CASSLVGQGNTEAFF
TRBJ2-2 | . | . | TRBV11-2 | TGTGCCACCGCCAACTGGCTTACACAGTCCTTAGAGGAGCTGTTTTTT | CATANWLTQSLEELFF
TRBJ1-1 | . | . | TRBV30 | TGTGCCTCCTTGGTAGGGGGGGGAGCTTTCTTT | CASLVGGGAFF
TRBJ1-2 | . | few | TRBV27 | TGTGCCAGCAGTTTTGGGGGCAGGCTGCACTTC | CASSFGGRLHF
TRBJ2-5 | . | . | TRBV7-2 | TGTGCCAGCAGCCCACTGCAGGGTCCCCAGTACTTC | CASSPLQGPQYF
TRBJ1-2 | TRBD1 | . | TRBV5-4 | TGTGCCAGCAGCTTACAGGGGGCTGCCTATGGCTACACCTTC | CASSLQGAAYGYTF
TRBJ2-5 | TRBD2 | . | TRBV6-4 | TGTGCCAGCAGTCAGGACGGAGCGGGAGTCAAGTACTTC | CASSQDGAGVKYF